This is a list of T cell receptor beta chains from one sample in a study of T-cell reconstitution after alpha-beta-depleted transplantation in children. TCRdb passed the PCR reads through MiXCR, listing each CDR3 protein once. The sample shows over 150,000 distinct CDR3 sequences, around 7% of them seen only once. Specimen: PBMCs, collected before TCRalphabeta/CD19-depleted stem cell transplant. These receptors were obtained from a boy between 2 and 10 years old with acute lymphoblastic leukemia, due to receive a stem cell transplant. CDR3s include the opening cysteine and the closing phenylalanine or tryptophan.

v_gene,len,j_gene,CDR3aa
TRBV5-1,17,TRBJ2-3,CASSLELRGGPTDTQYF
TRBV11-2,20,TRBJ2-3,CASSPIPGTSGSMVTDTQYF
TRBV3-1,12,TRBJ2-7,CASSQELHEQYF
TRBV7-2,15,TRBJ2-3,CASSFQGGGTDTQYF
TRBV5-5,15,TRBJ2-7,CASSLSGSYSGEQYF
TRBV28,16,TRBJ2-7,CASSLYPGQATNEQYF
TRBV5-1,15,TRBJ2-1,CASSLKVSSYNEQFF
TRBV7-2,13,TRBJ2-3,CASSWTYTDTQYF
TRBV5-1,13,TRBJ2-5,CASSRDSEETQYF
TRBV28,14,TRBJ2-7,CASSQASGAYEQYF
TRBV4-3,16,TRBJ1-4,CASSQDERQGWEKLFF
TRBV27,15,TRBJ2-7,CASSKRDRATYEQYF
TRBV20-1,15,TRBJ2-1,CSAFPGLAELREQFF
TRBV27,14,TRBJ1-1,CASSFRAGNTEAFF
TRBV7-2,15,TRBJ1-5,CASSRDRGGDQPQHF
TRBV28,16,TRBJ2-4,CASSVLAILAKNIQYF
TRBV20-1,14,TRBJ1-1,CSARRTGRDTEAFF
TRBV28,14,TRBJ2-2,CASSLGQYTGELFF
TRBV28,16,TRBJ2-1,CASSSTTSGDLNEQFF
TRBV20-1,12,TRBJ1-2,CSAMGDSYGYTF
TRBV27,15,TRBJ2-7,CASSLGQGRGYEQYF
TRBV20-1,13,TRBJ1-6,CSASAGQDSPLHF
TRBV7-2,14,TRBJ1-1,CASSADRGWTEAFF
TRBV12-3/TRBV12-4,15,TRBJ1-1,CASSPRDRMNTEAFF
TRBV5-1,14,TRBJ2-7,CASSLAGYDLGQYF
TRBV7-8,15,TRBJ2-3,CASSLVTGVSDTQYF
TRBV24-1,15,TRBJ2-4,CATSDRRDAENIQYF
TRBV15,15,TRBJ2-1,CATSSGTRPGNEQFF
TRBV4-2,12,TRBJ1-2,CASSQGGQGCTF
TRBV4-2,16,TRBJ2-3,CASSQEGLEFTDTQYF
TRBV6-5,15,TRBJ1-3,CASSYSRQPGNTIYF
TRBV20-1,15,TRBJ2-3,CSARVGGRDTDTQYF
TRBV7-2,17,TRBJ2-3,CASSLQGLAGVVDTQYF
TRBV12-3/TRBV12-4,13,TRBJ1-1,CASSLGPSIEAFF
TRBV21-1,16,TRBJ2-7,CASSKRLTTANYEQYF
TRBV12-3/TRBV12-4,17,TRBJ2-2,CASSFSLGGWESGELFF
TRBV25-1,15,TRBJ2-1,CASSDRDRVRNEQFF
TRBV15,15,TRBJ1-5,CATSRDTGTGQPQHF
TRBV5-6,12,TRBJ1-1,CASQGRGLVAFF
TRBV7-9,15,TRBJ2-3,CASSLGTSSADTQYF
TRBV29-1,14,TRBJ2-5,CSVGGTGVKETQYF
TRBV6-2/TRBV6-3,11,TRBJ2-1,CATYFPPSEFF
TRBV5-5,16,TRBJ2-2,CASSRREGVLPGELFF
TRBV11-2,19,TRBJ2-2,CASSPRIQGRYTNTGELFF
TRBV27,14,TRBJ1-1,CASNRLGETTEAFF
TRBV13,13,TRBJ2-1,CASSLNLGNEQFF
TRBV29-1,17,TRBJ2-5,CSVEEMAGQGVLETQYF
TRBV7-2,15,TRBJ1-3,CASSLLGGSGNTIYF
TRBV11-2,14,TRBJ2-5,CASSLDPSSETQYF
TRBV28,14,TRBJ2-7,CASTRDGSSYEQYF
TRBV28,15,TRBJ2-3,CASSLPGGYTDTQYF
TRBV5-5,16,TRBJ2-5,CASSAGGSGRGETQYF
TRBV29-1,13,TRBJ2-7,CSVVGTATYEQYF
TRBV28,15,TRBJ2-1,CASSTPSGAFYEQFF
TRBV20-1,17,TRBJ2-7,CSARKHLLAESSYEQYF